Listed here are 15 T cell receptor beta chains from one sample, sequenced in a study of shared clonotypes between healthy human individuals. Using immunoSEQ multiplex PCR, the repertoire was profiled, and TCRdb retains in-frame clones only, with some absent. The sample shows approximately 2,000,000 clones, about nine tenths of them seen only once. The sample was naive CD4+ T cells from PBMCs. The subset is: CD45RA+ positively selected. The receptor source for this set is a man between 18 and 35 years old in good health. Some clones in this sample may be carry-over from other donors' samples.

The V gene is TRBV28, the J gene TRBJ1-3; D uncertain. V lost 7 bases and J lost 0, with 7 bases in between. This CDR3 region has 13 residues. CDR1 is MDHEN and CDR2 is SYDVKM in the germline V gene. The DNA of the CDR3 is TGTGCCAGCACCGACTACTCTGGAAACACCATATATTTT. Amino acids: CASTDYSGNTIYF.

This chain connects TRBV28 to TRBJ1-4, with 7 bases fitting TRBD1. The CDR3 has 16 amino acids. V shed 6 bases, J shed 4 bases, and the junction held 11 bases outside the gene matches. The germline CDR1 and CDR2 sequences are MDHEN and SYDVKM. CDR3 DNA: TGTGCCAGCAGATCTATAGGGACAGCTAGTAATGAAAAACTGTTTTTT. Encoded protein: CASRSIGTASNEKLFF.

J is TRBJ1-6 and V is TRBV6-5; maybe TRBD1 (5 bases). Between the trimmed V and J ends, which lost 7 bases and 8 bases, there was a span of 9 bases. Germline V gene sequence: CDR1 MNHEY, CDR2 SVGAGI. The CDR3 extends over 12 amino acids. The DNA of the CDR3 is TGTGCCAGCACCCAGGGTTATTCACCCCTCCACTTT. Its translation: CASTQGYSPLHF.

The gene calls are TRBV7-9 and TRBJ2-1; perhaps TRBD2 as D (6 bases). V was clipped by 0 bases and J by 10 bases, with 10 bases between them. CDR1 and CDR2 (germline): SEHNR, FQNEAQ (reference sequence). The CDR3 runs to 13 residues. The CDR3 sequence is CASSLARGAEQFF. The DNA of the CDR3 is TGTGCCAGCAGCTTAGCGCGCGGGGCCGAGCAGTTCTTC.

Concerning this clone itself: Germline and junction disagree at one end, which may indicate a read error. This rearrangement joins TRBV7-9 to TRBJ1-4; no firm D call. This CDR3 spans 14 amino acids. Germline V CDR1 and CDR2: SEHNR, FQNEAQ (reference sequence). As DNA, the CDR3 is TGTGCCAGCACCTTAGACGCAACTAATGAAAAACTGTTTTTT. Encoded protein: CASTLDATNEKLFF.

The chain couples TRBV19 to TRBJ1-2; perhaps TRBD1 as D (6 bases). Germline CDR1 LNHDA, CDR2 SQIVND (reference sequence). CDR3 size: 14 residues. Trimming shortened V by 1 base and J by 5 bases, and 11 bases separated the two germline ends. The CDR3, as DNA: TGTGCCAGTAGTATAGTTTCAGGGGAATATGGCTACACCTTC. Translation gives CASSIVSGEYGYTF.

The chain is built from TRBV4-2 and TRBJ2-7, with TRBD1 matching over 8 bases. The CDR3 runs 14 residues. Losses at the gene ends were 0 bases for V and 5 bases for J; bases not matched to a gene: 3. CDR1 is LGHNA and CDR2 is YNFKEQ in the germline V gene. CDR3 bases: TGTGCCAGCAGCCAAGACAGGGGGCAGAACGAGCAGTACTTC. It codes for CASSQDRGQNEQYF.

V gene TRBV5-6 combines with J gene TRBJ1-3; D gene ambiguous. Germline loops: CDR1 SGHDT, CDR2 YYEEEE. The CDR3 consists of 15 residues. V dropped 0 bases and J dropped 4 bases, with 11 bases sitting between them. The CDR3 sequence is CASSLAPGPGNTIYF. CDR3 sequence (DNA): TGTGCCAGCAGCTTGGCGCCCGGGCCCGGAAACACCATATATTTT.

The chain carries TRBV11-1 and TRBJ2-7, with D perhaps TRBD1 (6 bases). V was trimmed by 4 bases and J by 5 bases, leaving 18 bases between them. CDR3 length: 15 amino acids. Germline V gives CDR1 SGHAT, CDR2 FQDESV (reference sequence). CDR3 sequence (DNA): TGTGCCAGCAGCTCTAGGACTCAGGGGTTCCACGAGCAGTACTTC. Protein: CASSSRTQGFHEQYF.

The V and J genes are TRBV28 and TRBJ1-6; perhaps TRBD1 as D (6 bases). V lost 6 bases to trimming and J lost 4 bases, with 7 bases between them. The germline V gene encodes CDR1 MDHEN and CDR2 SYDVKM. The CDR3 spans 13 residues. In DNA form, the CDR3 reads TGTGCCAGCAGGGACAGATATAATTCACCCCTCCACTTT. Protein product: CASRDRYNSPLHF.

V usage is TRBV25-1 and J usage is TRBJ2-2; D is ambiguous. The CDR3 covers 16 residues. In germline, CDR1 is MGHDK, CDR2 SYGVNS. Trimming cost V 7 bases and J 2 bases, with 17 bases left between them. The CDR3 region has the DNA TGTGCCAGCACCGAAAGTTCGAAAAGAAACACCGGGGAGCTGTTTTTT. Amino acid sequence: CASTESSKRNTGELFF.

This clone appeared a few times. The CDR3 ends on some other residue instead of the conserved phenylalanine or tryptophan, so this is likely a read error. The DNA is left out, because the CDR3 cannot be placed on it with certainty; the CDR3 is given as TCRdb lists it. The J gene is TRBJ1-1, the V gene TRBV25-1. Counting both end residues, the CDR3 totals 10 amino acids. CDR1 is MGHDK and CDR2 is SYGVNS in the germline V gene. CDR3 sequence reads: CAIPDRGGLA.

The chain uses TRBV28 and TRBJ1-1; 11 nucleotides align to TRBD1. The CDR3 spans 14 residues. Germline V gives CDR1 MDHEN, CDR2 SYDVKM. V gave up 6 bases and J gave up 10 bases; unmatched junction bases: 10. The DNA of the CDR3 is TGTGCCAGCAGACCAGGGGGGACAGGGGGTTTAGCTTTCTTT. Translated: CASRPGGTGGLAFF.

This sequence joins TRBV9 and TRBJ1-2; D gene unclear. V was trimmed by 4 bases and J by 3 bases, leaving 16 bases between them. CDR1 is SGDLS, CDR2 YYNGEE, per germline. The length of the CDR3 is 15 residues. CDR3 amino acids: CASSPSSLRDYGYTF. DNA for the CDR3: TGTGCCAGCAGCCCGTCTTCCCTGAGGGACTATGGCTACACCTTC.

The CDR3 coding sequence is TGTGCCAGCAGTCCCACGGCGTCCAGGGACTTTGGTCAGCCCCAGCATTTT. This sequence encodes CASSPTASRDFGQPQHF. V is TRBV28 and J is TRBJ1-5; possible D gene TRBD1, 5 bases. V lost 5 bases and J lost 6, with 23 bases in between. This CDR3 has 17 amino acids. Germline CDR1 is MDHEN and CDR2 is SYDVKM.